The 21 T cell receptor beta chains below come from one sample, sequenced in a study of T-cell reconstitution after alpha-beta-depleted transplantation in children listed by TCRdb under 2016. The library was prepared using PCR. For sequencing, an Illumina HiSeq 2500 was employed. Molecular barcoding was employed in the preparation of TCR libraries, with unique molecular identifiers being used to normalize TCRbeta repertoire quantification. The raw public reads went through TCRdb reprocessing: fastp at Q25, MiXCR clone calling, in-frame beta chains kept. For every CDR3 protein sequence, its rows merge into one entry that carries the most common genes and DNA. Present in this sample are 490,000 or so distinct CDR3 sequences, around an eighth of which were seen just once. The top ten clones comprise roughly 5.4% of the sample. Material: PBMCs from the stem cell graft donor, obtained from the stem cell graft. Every receptor here comes from a human donor who donated a stem cell graft to a child with combined immunodeficiency.

This clonotype was detected ten times or more. The chain is built from TRBV18 and TRBJ1-6, with TRBD1 matching 9 bases. V dropped 2 bases and J dropped 7; count of bases not matched to a gene: 15. CDR3 length equals 19 residues. Germline assignment: CDR1 KGHSH and CDR2 LQKENI. CDR3 in DNA: TGTGCCAGCTCACCATATCGCCGACAGGGGGATAATTCCAATTCACCCCTCCACTTT. Protein product: CASSPYRRQGDNSNSPLHF.

This chain links TRBV11-2 with TRBJ2-2; 7 nucleotides align to TRBD2. The CDR3 totals 17 residues. Germline loops: CDR1 SGHAT, CDR2 FQNNGV. V was clipped by 4 bases and J by 0 bases; unmatched bases: 8. The CDR3 spells CASSSPSGTANTGELFF. In nucleotides, the CDR3 is TGTGCCAGCAGCTCCCCCAGCGGGACCGCGAACACCGGGGAGCTGTTTTTT.

This clonotype has a count of ten or more. This chain uses TRBV7-8 with TRBJ2-1; 8 nucleotides line up with TRBD1. Germline-derived CDR1 and CDR2 are SGHVS and FQNEAQ. With V trimmed by 5 bases and J by 5 bases, 11 bases remained unmatched. CDR3 length: 16 residues. The CDR3 loop is CASSPFGQGSHNEQFF. CDR3 coding DNA: TGTGCCAGCAGCCCTTTTGGACAGGGATCCCACAATGAGCAGTTCTTC.

The sample holds a few counts of this clonotype. The rearrangement links TRBV5-1 to TRBJ2-3; weak D call: TRBD2 (6 bases). The CDR3 is made up of 16 amino acids. V lost 0 bases to trimming and J lost 1 base, with 12 bases between them. Looked up from germline, CDR1 is SGHRS and CDR2 is YFSETQ. The CDR3 protein is CASSLETGVGTDTQYF. Here the CDR3 DNA reads TGCGCCAGCAGCTTGGAGACGGGAGTGGGCACAGATACGCAGTATTTT.

This clonotype turned up a few times. This rearrangement joins TRBV5-1 to TRBJ2-5; D is uncertain. V was cut by 2 bases and J by 10 bases, with 9 bases left in between. The CDR3 has 11 residues. Germline-derived CDR1 and CDR2 are SGHRS and YFSETQ. In nucleotides, the CDR3 is TGCGCCAGCAGCTTAAACCAAATCCAGTACTTC. Translated: CASSLNQIQYF.

The V and J genes are TRBV15 and TRBJ2-5, with D hard to call. This CDR3 has 14 residues. V gave up 0 bases and J gave up 1 base, with 6 bases separating them. Germline V gene lookup returns CDR1 LNHNV and CDR2 YYDKDF (reference sequence). The CDR3 DNA reads TGTGCCACCAGCAGAGAGATCCGCCAAGAGACCCAGTACTTC. This encodes CATSREIRQETQYF.

The gene calls are TRBV24-1 and TRBJ2-1, with D unclear. Germline V lookup: CDR1 KGHDR, CDR2 SFDVKD. The length of the CDR3 is 16 residues. V lost 2 bases and J lost 0, with 10 bases in between. CDR3 bases: TGTGCCACCAGTGATTCCTTTCGGAGCTCCTACAATGAGCAGTTCTTC. It specifies CATSDSFRSSYNEQFF.

This chain connects TRBV20-1 to TRBJ2-3, with TRBD1 matching over 7 bases. Germline lookup yields CDR1 DFQATT and CDR2 SNEGSKA (reference sequence). CDR3 length equals 12 residues. The V segment lost 4 bases and the J segment 3 bases; nucleotides outside the gene matches: 1. The CDR3 region is CSATRGTDTQYF. CDR3 nucleotide sequence: TGCAGTGCTACCAGGGGGACAGATACGCAGTATTTT.

In its sample, this clonotype was seen a few times. The chain couples TRBV6-4 to TRBJ2-6; 8 bases line up with TRBD1. The CDR3 covers 18 residues. V shed 4 bases, J shed 0 bases, and the junction held 8 bases outside the gene matches. Germline V gene lookup returns CDR1 MRHNA and CDR2 SNTAGT. This CDR3 is CASSASGQVVSGANVLTF. In DNA form, the CDR3 reads TGTGCCAGCAGTGCCTCGGGACAGGTTGTCTCTGGGGCCAACGTCCTGACTTTC.

This clonotype was counted many times. The chain has TRBV7-2 and TRBJ2-7; 13 bases are shared with TRBD2. The V segment lost 3 bases and the J segment 2 bases; nucleotides outside the gene matches: 7. This CDR3 has 17 amino acids. Germline V CDR1 and CDR2: SGHTA, FQGNSA. CDR3 DNA: TGTGCCAGCAGCTTGCAAGGAACTAGCGGGAGGGCCTACGAGCAGTACTTC. This encodes CASSLQGTSGRAYEQYF.

This clonotype was found many times. The genes are TRBV5-1 and TRBJ2-7, with 9 nucleotides matching TRBD1. Per germline, CDR1 SGHRS and CDR2 YFSETQ. The ends lost 4 bases at V and 2 bases at J; junction bases unmatched: 7. The CDR3 runs 15 residues. As DNA, the CDR3 is TGCGCCAGCAGCCCCACAGGGGGCGAGACCTACGAGCAGTACTTC. Its protein is CASSPTGGETYEQYF.

The rearrangement uses TRBV27 and TRBJ2-3; tentatively, D is TRBD2 (6 bases). Trimming removed 3 bases from V and 0 bases from J, with 13 bases in between. Germline loops: CDR1 MNHEY, CDR2 SMNVEV (reference sequence). This CDR3 spans 16 amino acids. This chain's CDR3 is CASSFSIAVSTDTQYF. Written as DNA, the CDR3 is TGTGCCAGCAGTTTCTCCATAGCGGTTAGCACAGATACGCAGTATTTT.

Only a few counts were recorded for this clonotype. This chain joins TRBV7-8 and TRBJ2-7; the match to TRBD1 covers 8 bases. Per germline, CDR1 SGHVS and CDR2 FQNEAQ. V lost 0 bases to trimming and J lost 3 bases; unmatched junction nucleotides: 4. There are 15 residues in the CDR3. The CDR3 region has the DNA TGTGCCAGCAGCTTAGCGGTACAGGGGGTCTACGAGCAGTACTTC. Its translation is CASSLAVQGVYEQYF.

This clonotype turned up a few times. The rearrangement joins TRBV4-3 to TRBJ1-1; D unresolved. V lost 4 bases and J 10 bases, leaving 16 bases between the germline ends. Germline-derived CDR1 and CDR2 are LGHNA and YSLEER. This CDR3 has 13 amino acids. The CDR3 bases are TGCGCCAGCAGCCCAGGAACAGTTGGGGTAGCTTTCTTT. This gives the protein CASSPGTVGVAFF.

This clonotype was recorded a few times. This rearrangement joins TRBV5-5 to TRBJ2-3, with 8 bases identical to TRBD2. The germline V gene has CDR1 SGHKS and CDR2 YYEKEE (reference sequence). The J segment lost 6 bases and the V segment lost 6 bases, leaving 12 bases of the junction unmatched. The CDR3 loop spans 15 amino acids. CDR3 DNA: TGTGCCAGCACCCCAGGCGCGGGGGGTCGGGATACGCAGTATTTT. Residues: CASTPGAGGRDTQYF.

The rearrangement links TRBV6-2 or TRBV6-3 to TRBJ2-7; 8 nucleotides agree with TRBD2. CDR3 length: 18 residues. Germline trimming cut 0 bases from V and 1 base from J; bases unmatched to any gene: 11. Germline-derived CDR1 and CDR2 are MNHEY and SVGEGT. The CDR3 region is CASSYSNQRETRSYEQYF. The DNA for the CDR3 is TGTGCCAGCAGTTACTCAAATCAGCGGGAGACCCGATCCTACGAGCAGTACTTC.

The gene calls are TRBV3-1 and TRBJ1-4; no clear D. The V end lost 3 bases, the J end lost 5 bases, and 16 bases lay between the germline ends. The CDR3 contains 16 residues. Germline V gene lookup returns CDR1 LGHDT and CDR2 YNNKEL (reference sequence). The CDR3 loop reads CASSHPGGRRNEKLFF. Written as DNA, the CDR3 is TGTGCCAGCAGCCATCCGGGTGGAAGGCGGAATGAAAAACTGTTTTTT.

This chain joins TRBV20-1 and TRBJ1-1, with D hard to call. The V and J ends lost 3 bases and 5 bases respectively, with 4 bases between them. The germline V gene has CDR1 DFQATT and CDR2 SNEGSKA (reference sequence). The CDR3 consists of 10 residues. The CDR3 DNA follows: TGCAGTGCTAGCAGTACTGAAGCTTTCTTT. Translation gives CSASSTEAFF.

In its sample, this clonotype was seen many times. V and J are TRBV7-2 and TRBJ1-1, with D possibly matching TRBD1 (5 bases). The CDR3 spans 14 residues. Trimming took 3 bases from V and 1 from J, leaving 9 bases between them. Per germline, CDR1 SGHTA and CDR2 FQGNSA. CDR3 sequence reads: CASSFRGQNTEAFF. As DNA, the CDR3 is TGTGCCAGCAGCTTCCGGGGCCAGAACACTGAAGCTTTCTTT.

The chain recombines TRBV30 with TRBJ1-2; 9 bases are shared with TRBD1. Per germline, CDR1 GTSNPN and CDR2 SVGIG (reference sequence). J gave up 13 bases and V 3 bases, and 9 bases lay outside the gene matches. The CDR3 consists of 12 residues. Here the CDR3 DNA reads TGTGCCTGGAGCGTCCTCGGACAGGGGTGCACCTTC. Amino acid sequence: CAWSVLGQGCTF.

To note about this clonotype: A read error may be the cause here, since a much bigger clone is one base away. V is TRBV4-3 and J is TRBJ1-4, with D tentatively TRBD1 (6 bases). This CDR3 is built from 15 residues. Germline CDR1 reads LGHNA; CDR2 reads YSLEER. The V end lost 0 bases, the J end lost 6 bases, and 11 bases lay between the germline ends. The CDR3 loop reads CASSQEVRGYEKLFF. As DNA, the CDR3 is TGCGCCAGCAGCCAAGAAGTCAGGGGTTATGAAAAACTGTTTTTT.